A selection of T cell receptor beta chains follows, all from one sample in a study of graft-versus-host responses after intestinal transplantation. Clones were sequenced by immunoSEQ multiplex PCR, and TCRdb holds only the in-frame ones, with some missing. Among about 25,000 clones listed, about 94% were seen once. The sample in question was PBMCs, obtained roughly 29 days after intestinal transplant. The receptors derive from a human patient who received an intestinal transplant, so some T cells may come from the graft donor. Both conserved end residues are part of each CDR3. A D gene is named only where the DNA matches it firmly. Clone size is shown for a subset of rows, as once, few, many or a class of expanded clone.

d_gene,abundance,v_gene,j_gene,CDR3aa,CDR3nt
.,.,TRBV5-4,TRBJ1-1,CASSPHLGIGTEAFF,TGTGCCAGCAGCCCGCATCTGGGCATCGGCACTGAAGCTTTCTTT
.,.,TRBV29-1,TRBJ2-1,CSVEDRAGYNEQFF,TGCAGCGTTGAAGATAGGGCCGGATACAATGAGCAGTTCTTC
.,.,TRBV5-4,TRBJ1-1,CASSLGENTEAFF,TGTGCCAGCAGCTTGGGAGAGAACACTGAAGCTTTCTTT
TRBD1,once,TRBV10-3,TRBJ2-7,CAISSQGADEQYF,TGTGCCATCAGTTCACAGGGGGCGGACGAGCAGTACTTC
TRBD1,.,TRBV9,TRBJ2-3,CASSLSGGDTQYF,TGTGCCAGCAGCCTTTCAGGGGGCGATACGCAGTATTTT
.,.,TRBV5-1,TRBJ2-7,CASSLDGDEQYF,TGCGCCAGCAGCTTGGACGGTGACGAGCAGTACTTC
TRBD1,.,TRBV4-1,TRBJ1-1,CASSQGQGPNTEAFF,TGCGCCAGCAGCCAGGGACAGGGGCCCAACACTGAAGCTTTCTTT
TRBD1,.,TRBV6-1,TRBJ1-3,CASRTGGTGNTIYF,TGTGCCAGCAGGACAGGGGGCACTGGAAACACCATATATTTT
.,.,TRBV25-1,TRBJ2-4,CASSESEGNKNIQYF,TGTGCCAGCAGTGAATCGGAGGGAAACAAAAACATTCAGTACTTC
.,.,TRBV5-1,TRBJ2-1,CASSSSAYNEQFF,TGCGCCAGCAGCTCTAGCGCCTACAATGAGCAGTTCTTC
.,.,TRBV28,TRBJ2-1,CASSLYQPFYNEQFF,TGTGCCAGCAGTTTATACCAGCCGTTCTACAATGAGCAGTTCTTC
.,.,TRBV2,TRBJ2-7,CASSEWQVSSYEQYF,TGTGCCAGCAGTGAATGGCAGGTTAGCTCCTACGAGCAGTACTTC
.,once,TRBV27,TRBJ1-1,CASSLRGAPAEAFF,TGTGCCAGCAGTTTAAGAGGGGCCCCGGCTGAAGCTTTCTTT
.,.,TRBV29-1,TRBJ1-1,CSVQGYTEAFF,TGCAGCGTTCAGGGTTACACTGAAGCTTTCTTT
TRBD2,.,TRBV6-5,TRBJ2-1,CASSNGRGGYNEQFF,TGTGCCAGCAGCAATGGGCGGGGGGGATACAATGAGCAGTTCTTC
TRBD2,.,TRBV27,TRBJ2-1,CASTPPGLAGGNEQFF,TGTGCCAGCACCCCTCCGGGACTAGCGGGGGGAAATGAGCAGTTCTTC
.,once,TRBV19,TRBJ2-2,CASSPPGGGVMGELFF,TGTGCCAGTAGTCCCCCCGGGGGCGGGGTAATGGGGGAGCTGTTTTTT
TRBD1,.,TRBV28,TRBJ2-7,CASSKRDRGPRYEQYF,TGTGCCAGCAGTAAAAGGGACAGGGGACCGAGGTACGAGCAGTACTTC
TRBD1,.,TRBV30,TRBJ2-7,CAWSVGTGSVYEQYF,TGTGCCTGGAGTGTAGGGACAGGATCGGTCTACGAGCAGTACTTC
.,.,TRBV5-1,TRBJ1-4,CASSLSSEKLFF,TGCGCCAGCAGCTTGTCGAGTGAAAAACTGTTTTTT
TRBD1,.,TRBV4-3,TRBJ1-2,CASSQDYRGLITF,TGCGCCAGCAGCCAAGATTACAGGGGGCTAATCACCTTC
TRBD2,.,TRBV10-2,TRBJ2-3,CASSDTSAGGDTQYF,TGCGCCAGCAGTGACACTAGCGCGGGGGGGGATACGCAGTATTTT
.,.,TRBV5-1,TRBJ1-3,CASSLTPAGEAGNTIYF,TGCGCCAGCAGCTTGACCCCAGCAGGGGAAGCGGGAAACACCATATATTTT
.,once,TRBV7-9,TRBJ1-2,CASSLGGAGYTF,TGTGCCAGCAGCCTGGGTGGGGCTGGCTACACCTTC